One sample yielded the 25 T cell receptor beta chains listed below, sequenced in a study of cytomegalovirus exposure and HLA in healthy donors. A multiplex PCR was run with 60 Vbeta primers and 13 Jbeta primers. Clones were sequenced by immunoSEQ multiplex PCR, and TCRdb holds only the in-frame ones, with some missing. The repertoire holds about 150,000 clones, with 55% to 75% as singletons. The sequenced material came from PBMCs. The receptors stem from an older woman in good health and CMV-seropositive.

The J gene is TRBJ1-2, the V gene TRBV5-1, with a possible D match to TRBD1 (6 bases). The CDR3 extends over 15 amino acids. Germline assignment: CDR1 SGHRS and CDR2 YFSETQ. Deletions cut 0 bases from V and 4 bases from J, with 13 bases between. The DNA for the CDR3 is TGCGCCAGCAGCTTGGTGGCGGGGGCGGGCTATGGCTACACCTTC. Encoded protein: CASSLVAGAGYGYTF.

This clone was seen only a few times. The chain is built from TRBV2 and TRBJ1-2; 10 positions match TRBD1. V gave up 4 bases and J gave up 12 bases; unmatched junction bases: 2. CDR1 is SNHLY, CDR2 FYNNEI, per germline. The CDR3 is 11 amino acids. The CDR3 loop is CASSGQGANTF. The CDR3 DNA sequence: TGTGCCAGCAGTGGACAGGGGGCCAACACCTTC. The complete variable domain, with remaining parts taken from reference TRBV2 and TRBJ1-2, reads EPEVTQTPSHQVTQMGQEVILRCVPISNHLYFYWYRQILGQKVEFLVSFYNNEISEKSEIFDDQFSVERPDGSNFTLKIRSTKLEDSAMYFCASSGQGANTFGSGTRLTVV.

A few counts support this clone. The chain joins TRBV11-3 to TRBJ1-1; D possibly corresponds to TRBD1 (6 bases). Per the germline V gene, CDR1 is SGHNT and CDR2 is YENEEA. V lost 5 bases and J 0 bases, leaving 10 bases between the germline ends. The CDR3 covers 14 residues. The CDR3 protein is CASSPRGLNTEAFF. The CDR3 DNA is TGTGCCAGCAGCCCCAGGGGTTTGAACACTGAAGCTTTCTTT. The full variable domain, its missing parts supplied by reference TRBV11-3 and TRBJ1-1, is EAGVVQSPRYKIIEKKQPVAFWCNPISGHNTLYWYLQNLGQGPELLIRYENEEAVDDSQLPKDRFSAERLKGVDSTLKIQPAELGDSAVYLCASSPRGLNTEAFFGQGTRLTVV.

This clone was observed a few times. V and J are TRBV4-3 and TRBJ1-5; maybe TRBD1 (5 bases). V lost 0 bases to trimming and J lost 7 bases, with 13 bases between them. Germline V CDR1 and CDR2: LGHNA, YSLEER. The CDR3 runs to 15 residues. Here the CDR3 reads CASSQDKREGQPQHF. CDR3 nucleotides: TGCGCCAGCAGCCAAGATAAGCGGGAGGGGCAGCCCCAGCATTTT.

The genes are TRBV5-4 and TRBJ2-5; D is uncertain. V was trimmed by 1 base and J by 2 bases, leaving 3 bases between them. Germline V lookup: CDR1 SGHNT, CDR2 YYREEE (reference sequence). The CDR3 is 12 residues long. CDR3 amino acids: CASSLRQETQYF. Here the CDR3 DNA reads TGTGCCAGCAGCTTGCGGCAAGAGACCCAGTACTTC.

J is TRBJ2-3 and V is TRBV6-5; 13 nucleotides line up with TRBD2. Germline CDR1 MNHEY, CDR2 SVGAGI. This CDR3 is 15 amino acids long. With 6 bases clipped from V and 4 bases from J, the junction kept 4 bases outside the gene matches. The CDR3 nucleotides are TGTGCCAGCAGACTAGCGGGAGGGAGGGCAGATACGCAGTATTTT. It codes for CASRLAGGRADTQYF.

The chain has TRBV10-1 and TRBJ2-7; D perhaps matches TRBD2 (5 bases). This CDR3 spans 12 amino acids. The V end was cut by 6 bases, the J end by 4 bases, with 10 bases between. The germline V gene encodes CDR1 WNHNN and CDR2 SYGVQD (reference sequence). The DNA of the CDR3 is TGCGCCAGCAGCATTACTAGTTACGAGCAGTACTTC. Translating gives CASSITSYEQYF.

This clone was seen a single time. The rearrangement uses TRBV6-5 and TRBJ2-5; D is perhaps TRBD2 (5 bases). The CDR3 length is 14 residues. V was clipped by 2 bases and J by 2 bases, with 9 bases between them. Looked up from germline, CDR1 is MNHEY and CDR2 is SVGAGI. In DNA, the CDR3 is TGTGCCAGCAGTTACAGTCTAGCACAAGAGACCCAGTACTTC. It specifies CASSYSLAQETQYF.

The chain joins TRBV29-1 to TRBJ1-1; 8 bases match TRBD1. The V and J ends lost 6 bases and 7 bases, in that order; junction bases with no gene match: 10. The CDR3 runs 13 residues. Germline CDR1 and CDR2: SQVTM and ANQGSEA. This chain's CDR3 is CSVRGQEGGEAFF. CDR3 coding DNA: TGCAGCGTCAGGGGACAGGAAGGGGGTGAAGCTTTCTTT.

The rearrangement joins TRBV14 to TRBJ2-7, with unresolved D. Trimming pared 3 bases from V and 3 bases from J, leaving 9 bases between. The germline CDR1 and CDR2 sequences are SGHDN and FVKESK. This CDR3 has 13 amino acids. CDR3 in DNA: TGTGCCAGCAGCCAGGTGGCCAGCTACGAGCAGTACTTC. It is translated as CASSQVASYEQYF. The full variable domain, rest sourced from reference TRBV14 and TRBJ2-7, is EAGVTQFPSHSVIEKGQTVTLRCDPISGHDNLYWYRRVMGKEIKFLLHFVKESKQDESGMPNNRFLAERTGGTYSTLKVQPAELEDSGVYFCASSQVASYEQYFGPGTRLTVT.

This clone showed up just a few times. The gene calls are TRBV15 and TRBJ1-2, with TRBD1 as a possible D gene (6 bases). The CDR3 extends over 12 amino acids. Germline V gives CDR1 LNHNV, CDR2 YYDKDF (reference sequence). V gave up 5 bases and J gave up 4 bases, with 8 bases separating them. The CDR3 sequence: CATSGGAYGYTF. The CDR3, as DNA: TGTGCCACCAGCGGGGGCGCCTATGGCTACACCTTC.

The chain is built from TRBV6-5 and TRBJ2-1, with 10 nucleotides matching TRBD2. The CDR3 runs to 15 residues. J was trimmed by 7 bases and V by 6 bases; bases with no gene match: 9. Germline-derived CDR1 and CDR2 are MNHEY and SVGAGI. This chain's CDR3 is CASRSSGSLSNEQFF. CDR3 nucleotides: TGTGCCAGCAGATCTAGCGGGAGCCTTTCGAATGAGCAGTTCTTC.

The gene calls are TRBV4-1 and TRBJ2-1; TRBD1 is a possible D gene (5 bases). CDR1 is MGHRA, CDR2 YSYEKL, per germline. The V and J ends lost 5 bases and 4 bases respectively, with 12 bases between them. The CDR3 consists of 14 residues. CDR3 sequence (DNA): TGCGCCAGCAGCTTGGACATTTTATACAATGAGCAGTTCTTC. Its translation is CASSLDILYNEQFF.

The rearrangement joins TRBV5-4 to TRBJ2-5, with 7 bases identical to TRBD1. V lost 5 bases, J lost 5 bases, and 9 bases stayed unmatched. CDR3 length: 14 residues. Germline CDR1 is SGHNT and CDR2 is YYREEE (reference sequence). CDR3 in amino acids: CASSYDRVQETQYF. The CDR3 bases are TGTGCCAGCAGTTACGACAGGGTTCAGGAGACCCAGTACTTC.

The rearrangement links TRBV2 to TRBJ1-2; a possible D gene is TRBD1 (6 bases). The V end was cut by 3 bases, the J end by 6 bases, with 17 bases between. This CDR3 has 15 residues. Germline V gene data show CDR1 as SNHLY and CDR2 as FYNNEI. CDR3 coding DNA: TGTGCCAGCAGTGATGGTGCCCCAGGACAGCATGGCTACACCTTC. This gives the protein CASSDGAPGQHGYTF.

In its sample, this clone was seen a few times. The chain employs TRBV19 and TRBJ1-2; 10 nucleotides match TRBD1. Germline V gene lookup returns CDR1 LNHDA and CDR2 SQIVND (reference sequence). J was trimmed by 6 bases and V by 5 bases; bases with no gene match: 15. This CDR3 is 17 amino acids long. CDR3 DNA sequence: TGTGCCAGTAGTTCGAGACTGTCTTCCGGGACAGGGGATGGCTACACCTTC. It encodes CASSSRLSSGTGDGYTF.

The chain combines TRBV27 with TRBJ2-1; D is ambiguous. Germline assignment: CDR1 MNHEY and CDR2 SMNVEV (reference sequence). This CDR3 is 16 amino acids long. Trimming cost V 3 bases and J 0 bases, with 12 bases left between them. The CDR3 sequence: CASSFVEAHSYNEQFF. The CDR3, as DNA: TGTGCCAGCAGTTTTGTAGAAGCCCACTCCTACAATGAGCAGTTCTTC.

The table lists this clone with a few counts. The same CDR3 is also encoded by other DNA sequences in this sample. This rearrangement joins TRBV19 to TRBJ2-7; 10 bases align to TRBD2. The CDR3 contains 14 residues. The V and J ends lost 4 bases and 1 base, in that order; junction bases with no gene match: 1. Germline loops: CDR1 LNHDA, CDR2 SQIVND (reference sequence). The CDR3 spells CASSRLAGSYEQYF. In nucleotides, the CDR3 is TGTGCCAGTAGTAGACTAGCGGGTTCCTACGAGCAGTACTTC. The entire variable domain, with the rest obtained from reference TRBV19 and TRBJ2-7, is as follows: DGGITQSPKYLFRKEGQNVTLSCEQNLNHDAMYWYRQDPGQGLRLIYYSQIVNDFQKGDIAEGYSVSREKKESFPLTVTSAQKNPTAFYLCASSRLAGSYEQYFGPGTRLTVT.

The CDR3 bases are TGTGCCATCAGTGAAGCGGACCTCTACGAGCAGTACTTC. The encoded protein is CAISEADLYEQYF. The rearrangement uses TRBV10-3 and TRBJ2-5; perhaps TRBD2 as D (5 bases). The J call may be in error: the DNA end matches TRBJ2-7 better. There are 13 residues in the CDR3. Germline values: CDR1 ENHRY, CDR2 SYGVKD.

The J gene is TRBJ1-5, the V gene TRBV18, with D tentatively TRBD1 (5 bases). Trimming pared 8 bases from V and 8 bases from J, leaving 16 bases between. This CDR3 is 13 amino acids long. CDR1 KGHSH and CDR2 LQKENI come from the germline V gene. The CDR3, as DNA: TGTGCCAGCCTAGGGACTCTTCAAGAGCCCCAGCATTTT. It is translated as CASLGTLQEPQHF. Full variable domain (missing parts from reference TRBV18 and TRBJ1-5): NAGVMQNPRHLVRRRGQEARLRCSPMKGHSHVYWYRQLPEEGLKFMVYLQKENIIDESGMPKERFSAEFPKEGPSILRIQQVVRGDSAAYFCASLGTLQEPQHFGDGTRLSIL.

The CDR3 is CATAGGEDEKLFF. CDR3 bases: TGTGCCACCGCGGGGGGGGAGGATGAAAAACTGTTTTTT. This chain uses TRBV28 with TRBJ1-4; perhaps TRBD1 as D (5 bases). The CDR3 runs to 13 residues. The germline V gene encodes CDR1 MDHEN and CDR2 SYDVKM. The V gene lost 10 bases and the J gene lost 6 bases, with 15 bases spanning the gap.

The chain employs TRBV29-1 and TRBJ2-5; D is perhaps TRBD2 (6 bases). The last part of the DNA fits TRBJ2-7 better; the J call may be wrong. This CDR3 is built from 11 residues. CDR1 SQVTM and CDR2 ANQGSEA come from the germline V gene. The CDR3, as DNA: TGCAGCGGGGGGGAAGATTACGAGCAGTACTTC. It is translated as CSGGEDYEQYF.

The chain joins TRBV19 to TRBJ1-1; 7 bases are a match to TRBD1. The trim removed 5 bases at V and 5 bases at J, leaving 8 bases unmatched. The CDR3 is 14 amino acids. Per the germline V gene, CDR1 is LNHDA and CDR2 is SQIVND (reference sequence). For the CDR3, the DNA is TGTGCCAGTAGTGCCGCCGCAGGGGGGACTGAAGCTTTCTTT. This translates into CASSAAAGGTEAFF.

The rearrangement links TRBV5-4 to TRBJ2-7, with no clear D. Trimming left V 4 bases short and J 0 bases short, with 17 bases between. The CDR3 runs 16 residues. Germline V gene sequence: CDR1 SGHNT, CDR2 YYREEE (reference sequence). The CDR3 DNA sequence: TGTGCCAGCAGCCATCCTCGAGGCAGTCTCTCCTACGAGCAGTACTTC. Its translation: CASSHPRGSLSYEQYF.

This clone was observed a handful of times. The chain combines TRBV29-1 with TRBJ2-3; TRBD1 agrees at 7 bases. CDR1 is SQVTM and CDR2 is ANQGSEA in the germline V gene. V trimming: 3 bases; J trimming: 0 bases; junction bases outside the gene matches: 9. This CDR3 comprises 16 residues. The CDR3 loop reads CSVEAGQDASTDTQYF. In nucleotides, the CDR3 is TGCAGCGTTGAGGCCGGACAGGACGCTAGCACAGATACGCAGTATTTT.